What follows is one T cell receptor (beta chain) and its context. Its antigen is currently unknown. These data originate in a study of cytomegalovirus exposure and HLA in healthy donors. Germline CDR1 SEHNR, CDR2 FQNEAQ (reference sequence). The CDR3 loop spans 16 amino acids. The ends lost 6 bases at V and 3 bases at J; junction bases unmatched: 6. Study-wide points: A prior analysis recorded that most TCR beta V segments were productive about 87% or about 30% of the time.

Amplification used 60 Vbeta primers and 13 Jbeta primers. Some clones are missing from TCRdb's copy, which holds only in-frame ones; the method was immunoSEQ multiplex PCR. This table holds about 130,000 clones, about 75% found once. This chain joins TRBV7-9 and TRBJ2-1, with TRBD1 identical over 12 bases. The receptor was isolated from a man aged 25 to 40 in good health and CMV-seronegative. Source material: PBMCs. The DNA of the CDR3 is TGTGCCAGCAGAGGGACAGGGGGCCTATTCTACAATGAGCAGTTCTTC. Protein product: CASRGTGGLFYNEQFF.